This T cell receptor (beta chain) was captured in a study of CXCR3-negative and CXCR3-positive naive CD8 T cells. Study findings and constraints: Diversity proved comparably high across both naive subsets and much lower in memory CD8+ cells.

This CDR3 has 11 residues. Germline V gives CDR1 DFQATT, CDR2 SNEGSKA (reference sequence). It was by 5' RACE with UMI labels that the TRB cDNA libraries were prepared. TCRdb reprocessed the 5' RACE reads and reports one entry per CDR3 protein, with no DNA. This repertoire comprises roughly 48,000 distinct CDR3 sequences; its ten largest clones make up 15%. With regard to this clonotype: What it binds is unknown.

The origin of this receptor is a human donor in good health. Some clones in this sample may be carry-over from other donors' samples. Sequenced: memory CD8+ T cells from blood. J is TRBJ2-7 and V is TRBV20-1. The CDR3 region is CSASQGYEQYF.